The subject of this entry is one T cell receptor beta chain. Its antigen is as yet unknown. At the DNA level, this CDR3 is encoded by other sequences in the same sample as well. The CDR3 totals 13 residues. Germline CDR1 and CDR2: SGHDT and YYEEEE. Trimming removed 4 bases from V and 5 bases from J; junction bases left unmatched: 4. This specimen comes from a study of cytomegalovirus exposure and HLA in healthy donors. Study-wide context: The early release's HLA-typed donors yielded 80 million to 95 million unique TCRs.

Amplification used 60 Vbeta primers and 13 Jbeta primers. Study processing details: In a later analysis, of some 80 million unique beta chains, some 10 million appeared in at least two donors. The data were produced by immunoSEQ multiplex PCR, yet TCRdb's version contains in-frame clones alone and is incomplete. Clone size and V and J calls were adopted from that table, with D and trimming inferred from the DNA. The sample has 180,000 or so clones; around 80% are singletons. General study points: Among the most significant clusters, several appeared linked to common viral pathogens in a later analysis. The CMV antigen specificity of a few CMV-associated chains was confirmed through in vitro analysis.

V usage is TRBV5-6 and J usage is TRBJ2-5; TRBD1 aligns across 8 bases. The material sequenced was PBMCs. The clonotype originates from a girl aged 10 to 17 in good health and CMV-seropositive. The CDR3 DNA sequence: TGTGCCAGCAGCCCCACAGGGGGGGAGACCCAGTACTTC. Its protein is CASSPTGGETQYF.